This T cell receptor (beta chain) originates from a study of resident and recirculating memory T cells in vitiligo. Study information: The samples were homogenized without cell sorting before genomic DNA extraction.

The table came from immunoSEQ multiplex PCR; TCRdb's copy has only in-frame clones and leaves some out. The sample consists of fewer than 85,000 clones, about 91% of them appearing once. Patients who had received treatment within the previous three months were excluded. Study-level findings and limits: Different lesions suggested infiltration by different T cell clones.

Concerning this clone: Its antigen is not identified.

V gave up 0 bases and J gave up 8 bases, with 16 bases separating them. The CDR3 totals 15 residues. Germline CDR1 and CDR2: ENHRY and SYGVKD. The V gene is TRBV10-3, the J gene TRBJ1-2; D remains unclear. The receptor's source is a male donor with vitiligo. Specimen: blood. CDR3 DNA: TGTGCCATCAGTGAGTCTGCGGGCCTCTCGGGGGGCTACACCTTC. Its protein is CAISESAGLSGGYTF.